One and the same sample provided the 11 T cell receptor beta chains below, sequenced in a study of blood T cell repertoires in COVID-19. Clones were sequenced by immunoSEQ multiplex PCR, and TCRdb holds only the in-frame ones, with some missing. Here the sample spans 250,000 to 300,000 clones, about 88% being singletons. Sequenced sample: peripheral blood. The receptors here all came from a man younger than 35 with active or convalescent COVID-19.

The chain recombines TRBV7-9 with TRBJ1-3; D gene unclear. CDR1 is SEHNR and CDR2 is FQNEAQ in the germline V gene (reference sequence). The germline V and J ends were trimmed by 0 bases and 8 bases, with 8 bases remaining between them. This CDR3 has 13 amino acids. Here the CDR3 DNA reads TGTGCCAGCAGCTTAGCGGCCGGAGACACCATATATTTT. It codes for CASSLAAGDTIYF. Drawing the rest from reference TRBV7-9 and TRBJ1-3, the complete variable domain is DTGVSQNPRHKITKRGQNVTFRCDPISEHNRLYWYRQTLGQGPEFLTYFQNEAQLEKSRLLSDRFSAERPKGSFSTLEIQRTEQGDSAMYLCASSLAAGDTIYFGEGSWLTVV.

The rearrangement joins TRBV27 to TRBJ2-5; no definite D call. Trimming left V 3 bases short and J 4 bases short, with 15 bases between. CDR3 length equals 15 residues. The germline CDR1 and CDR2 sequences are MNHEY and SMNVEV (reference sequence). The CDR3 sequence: CASSFSGLRGETQYF. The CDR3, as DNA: TGTGCCAGCAGTTTCTCCGGCCTTAGAGGAGAGACCCAGTACTTC.

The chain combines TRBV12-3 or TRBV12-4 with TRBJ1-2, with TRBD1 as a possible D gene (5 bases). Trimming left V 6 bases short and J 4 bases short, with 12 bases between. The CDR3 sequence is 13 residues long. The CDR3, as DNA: TGTGCCAGCAGCATGGGGGGGAGCTATGGCTACACCTTC. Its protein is CASSMGGSYGYTF.

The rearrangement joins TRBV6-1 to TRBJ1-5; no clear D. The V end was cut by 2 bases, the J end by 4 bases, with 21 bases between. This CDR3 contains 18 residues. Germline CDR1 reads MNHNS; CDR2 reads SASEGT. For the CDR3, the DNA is TGTGCCAGCAGTGAAAGGTTGGCAGGTAGCGTATTAAATCAGCCCCAGCATTTT. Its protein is CASSERLAGSVLNQPQHF.

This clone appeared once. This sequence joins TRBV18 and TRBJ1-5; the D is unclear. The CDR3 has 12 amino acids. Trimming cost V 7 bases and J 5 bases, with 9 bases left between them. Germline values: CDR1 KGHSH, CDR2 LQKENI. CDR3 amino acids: CASCGSDQPQHF. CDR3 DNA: TGTGCCAGCTGCGGGTCCGATCAGCCCCAGCATTTT.

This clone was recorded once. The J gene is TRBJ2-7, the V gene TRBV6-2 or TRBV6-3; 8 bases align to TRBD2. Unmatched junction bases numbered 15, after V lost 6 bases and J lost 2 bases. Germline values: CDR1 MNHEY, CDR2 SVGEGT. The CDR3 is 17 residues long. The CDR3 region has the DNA TGTGCCAGCAGCGCCCAGCGGGGGAGGGGCATCGCCTACGAGCAGTACTTC. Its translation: CASSAQRGRGIAYEQYF.

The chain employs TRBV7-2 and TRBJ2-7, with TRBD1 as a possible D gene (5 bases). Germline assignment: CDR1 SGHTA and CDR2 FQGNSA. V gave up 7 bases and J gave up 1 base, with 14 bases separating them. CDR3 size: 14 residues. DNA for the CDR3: TGTGCCAGCATTCCACCGTCAGGGTCCTACGAGCAGTACTTC. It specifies CASIPPSGSYEQYF.

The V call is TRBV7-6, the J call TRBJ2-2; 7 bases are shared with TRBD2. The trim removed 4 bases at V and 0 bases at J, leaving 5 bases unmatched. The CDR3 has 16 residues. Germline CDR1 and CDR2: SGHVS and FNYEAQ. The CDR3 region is CASSSRGGANTGELFF. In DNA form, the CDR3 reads TGTGCCAGCAGCTCCCGTGGGGGGGCGAACACCGGGGAGCTGTTTTTT.

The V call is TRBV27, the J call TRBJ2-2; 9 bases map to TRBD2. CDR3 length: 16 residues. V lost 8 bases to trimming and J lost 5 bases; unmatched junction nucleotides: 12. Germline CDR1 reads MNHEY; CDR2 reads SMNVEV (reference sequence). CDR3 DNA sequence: TGTGCCAGCGGGTGGAGGGCGGGAGGGCCTACCGGGGAGCTGTTTTTT. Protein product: CASGWRAGGPTGELFF.

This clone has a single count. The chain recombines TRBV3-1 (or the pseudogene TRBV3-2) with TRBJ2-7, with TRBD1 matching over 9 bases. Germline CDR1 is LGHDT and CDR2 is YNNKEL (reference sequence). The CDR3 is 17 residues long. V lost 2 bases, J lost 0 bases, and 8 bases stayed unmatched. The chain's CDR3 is CASSQTPGQGLSYEQYF. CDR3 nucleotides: TGTGCCAGCAGCCAAACCCCGGGACAGGGCCTCTCCTACGAGCAGTACTTC.

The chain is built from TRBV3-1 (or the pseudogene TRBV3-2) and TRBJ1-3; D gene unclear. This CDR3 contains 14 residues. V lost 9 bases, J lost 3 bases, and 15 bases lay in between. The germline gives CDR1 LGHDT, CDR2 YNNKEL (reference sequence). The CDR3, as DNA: TGTGCCAGTTCCCCGGGGTCAGGTGGAAACACCATATATTTT. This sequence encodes CASSPGSGGNTIYF.